Reported below is one T cell receptor (beta chain). The antigen remains unidentified. The data belong to a study of cytomegalovirus exposure and HLA in healthy donors. Looking at the study overall: Tens of millions of unique TCRs, all from HLA-typed donors, were included in an early release of the data.

V lost 10 bases to trimming and J lost 0 bases, with 12 bases between them. Germline V gene lookup returns CDR1 SGHVS and CDR2 FQNEAQ. The CDR3 runs to 13 residues. Although they were nominally healthy when sampled, donors likely had unrecorded immune exposures. Both 60 Vbeta primers and 13 Jbeta primers went into the PCR. Assay: immunoSEQ multiplex PCR; the TCRdb copy retains only in-frame clones and omits some. The sample carries about 110,000 clones, roughly 77% recorded once. Study-level findings and limits: The Asian-associated ancestry cluster reportedly had fewer N-insertions than the roughly 670-donor mean in a later analysis.

V and J are TRBV7-8 and TRBJ1-1, with TRBD1 as a possible D gene (5 bases). Material for sequencing was PBMCs. The receptor was derived from a man aged 40-49 years in good health and CMV-seronegative. The CDR3 DNA sequence: TGTGCCACCAAACAGGAGATGAACACTGAAGCTTTCTTT. Its protein product is CATKQEMNTEAFF.